The present T cell receptor (beta chain) was sequenced within a study of spatial heterogeneity in lung cancer. Study-wide context: Detected beta-chain sequences consistently exceeded alpha-chain sequences. An average of more than ten raw reads was observed per unique TCR and UMI combination.

This clonotype has a count of ten or more. Specified time point: sample taken at primary tumor resection. The sequenced material consisted of unsorted whole RNA from tumor, nontumor lung or frozen PBMC. With 0 bases removed from V and 1 base from J, the gap between germline ends came to 8 bases. The length of the CDR3 is 15 residues. Germline V lookup: CDR1 SGHTA, CDR2 FQGNSA. TCRdb re-called the 5' RACE reads with MiXCR, one entry per CDR3 protein. The top ten hold about 36% of the sample, which has tens of thousands of distinct CDR3 sequences, about 8.8% seen once. The rearrangement uses TRBV7-2 and TRBJ2-3, with TRBD2 as a possible D gene (5 bases). Here the sequenced sample was PBMCs, taken at surgery. This receptor was taken from a female donor with early-stage non-small cell lung cancer. The CDR3 reads CASSLAGVGTDTQYF. CDR3 nucleotide sequence: TGTGCCAGCAGCTTAGCGGGAGTCGGCACAGATACGCAGTATTTT.